These 6 T cell receptor beta chains came from one sample sequenced in a study of blood T cell repertoires in COVID-19. TCRdb keeps only in-frame clones here, not all; method: immunoSEQ multiplex PCR. Of fewer than 70,000 clones listed, roughly nine tenths are singletons. Sample: peripheral blood. These receptors came from a man aged 50 to 59 with acute or convalescent COVID-19.

The V call is TRBV9, the J call TRBJ2-1; 10 nucleotides agree with TRBD2. Germline CDR1 and CDR2: SGDLS and YYNGEE. The CDR3 contains 16 residues. Trimming at V came to 4 bases and at J to 2 bases, leaving 6 bases not matched to a gene. CDR3 sequence: CASSPWTSGAYNEQFF. In DNA form, the CDR3 reads TGTGCCAGCAGCCCTTGGACTAGCGGAGCCTACAATGAGCAGTTCTTC.

The chain links TRBV5-1 to TRBJ2-3; 13 bases fit TRBD2. Germline V CDR1 and CDR2: SGHRS, YFSETQ. The CDR3 spans 16 residues. Unmatched junction bases numbered 8, after V lost 4 bases and J lost 6 bases. As DNA, the CDR3 is TGCGCCAGCAGCCCACCTACTAGCGGGAGGGCGGATACGCAGTATTTT. This encodes CASSPPTSGRADTQYF.

The chain combines TRBV19 with TRBJ2-1; 10 bases line up with TRBD2. Trimming cost V 0 bases and J 6 bases; bases outside gene matches: 14. The CDR3 loop spans 19 amino acids. Germline CDR1 LNHDA, CDR2 SQIVND (reference sequence). CDR3 bases: TGTGCCAGTAGTATAGATCTAGGGGTGTGGGCTAGCGGGAGCAATGAGCAGTTCTTC. It encodes CASSIDLGVWASGSNEQFF.

The V call is TRBV6-2 or TRBV6-3, the J call TRBJ2-3, with 11 bases fitting TRBD2. After removal of 2 bases from V and 1 base from J, the junction contained 2 bases not matched to a gene. CDR3 length equals 16 residues. Germline CDR1 and CDR2: MNHEY and SVGEGT. CDR3 sequence (DNA): TGTGCCAGCAGTTACCTGACTAGCGGGGGCACAGATACGCAGTATTTT. It translates to CASSYLTSGGTDTQYF.

This clone has just a few counts. The CDR3 DNA follows: TGTGCCAGCAGCTTAGCCTCAGGGGGCAATCAGCCCCAGCATTTT. It is translated as CASSLASGGNQPQHF. The chain recombines TRBV7-2 with TRBJ1-5; D perhaps matches TRBD1 (6 bases). This CDR3 has 15 amino acids. The germline V gene has CDR1 SGHTA and CDR2 FQGNSA. With 0 bases removed from V and 2 bases from J, the gap between germline ends came to 8 bases.

This rearrangement joins TRBV19 to TRBJ1-1; 7 bases align to TRBD1. CDR1 and CDR2 from the germline V gene are LNHDA and SQIVND (reference sequence). This CDR3 has 15 amino acids. The V and J ends lost 2 bases and 6 bases, in that order; junction bases with no gene match: 9. DNA of the CDR3: TGTGCCAGTAGTATACGCGACAGGGAAGGGGCTGAAGCTTTCTTT. It codes for CASSIRDREGAEAFF. Variable domain in full (rest from reference TRBV19 and TRBJ1-1): DGGITQSPKYLFRKEGQNVTLSCEQNLNHDAMYWYRQDPGQGLRLIYYSQIVNDFQKGDIAEGYSVSREKKESFPLTVTSAQKNPTAFYLCASSIRDREGAEAFFGQGTRLTVV.